Shown below are 32 T cell receptor beta chains from a single sample sequenced in a study of blood T cells in healthy people across ages. It was with a sample-barcoded 5' primer and a J-beta primer mix that a second PCR of roughly 6 to 11 cycles was run. TCRdb used MiXCR to reprocess the 5' RACE reads, holding one entry per CDR3 protein. The data contain some 850,000 distinct CDR3 sequences, roughly 24% of them singletons. The same sample was also used in a study of T cells of mothers and their children.

Material for sequencing was blood. The receptors stem from a boy younger than 18 in good health.

The J gene is TRBJ2-7, the V gene TRBV7-9, with 10 bases aligning to TRBD1. The CDR3 totals 16 residues. The germline V gene encodes CDR1 SEHNR and CDR2 FQNEAQ (reference sequence). J lost 5 bases, V lost 4 bases, and 11 bases had no gene match. CDR3 region: CASSSPRTGGRNEQYF. CDR3 nucleotide sequence: TGTGCCAGCAGCTCCCCCCGGACAGGGGGGAGGAACGAGCAGTACTTC.

This sequence joins TRBV30 and TRBJ1-5; D is uncertain. Germline assignment: CDR1 GTSNPN and CDR2 SVGIG (reference sequence). With 2 bases removed from V and 3 bases from J, the gap between germline ends came to 11 bases. The CDR3 is 14 amino acids. CDR3 nucleotide sequence: TGTGCCTGGAGTACCGTTGCCTACAATCAGCCCCAGCATTTT. Translating gives CAWSTVAYNQPQHF.

V and J are TRBV20-1 and TRBJ1-1, with a weak D call TRBD1 (5 bases). CDR3 length: 15 residues. Trimming pared 0 bases from V and 0 bases from J, leaving 11 bases between. Germline values: CDR1 DFQATT, CDR2 SNEGSKA (reference sequence). The CDR3, as DNA: TGCAGTGCTAGAGATGGAATAGGGGTGAACACTGAAGCTTTCTTT. Its protein product is CSARDGIGVNTEAFF.

The V and J genes are TRBV25-1 and TRBJ1-5, with 8 bases aligning to TRBD1. The trim removed 5 bases at V and 6 bases at J, leaving 9 bases unmatched. The CDR3 sequence is 15 residues long. The germline gives CDR1 MGHDK, CDR2 SYGVNS. Written as DNA, the CDR3 is TGTGCCAGCAGTCCTTCTACAGGGGGGCCTCAGCCCCAGCATTTT. Its translation is CASSPSTGGPQPQHF.

This clonotype was seen only a few times. The chain combines TRBV7-7 with TRBJ2-3; D unresolved. This CDR3 contains 15 residues. CDR1 SSHAT and CDR2 FNYEAQ come from the germline V gene (reference sequence). V was clipped by 5 bases and J by 1 base, with 13 bases between them. The CDR3 nucleotides are TGTGCCAGCAGCCCCGGTCAGGCCCGCACAGATACGCAGTATTTT. Encoded protein: CASSPGQARTDTQYF.

The chain employs TRBV5-5 and TRBJ2-1; a weak D match, TRBD1 (6 bases). CDR1 is SGHKS and CDR2 is YYEKEE in the germline V gene (reference sequence). The CDR3 runs to 12 residues. The V end was cut by 3 bases, the J end by 9 bases, with 10 bases between. The CDR3 DNA sequence: TGTGCCAGCAGCTCGACAGGAGGTGAGCAGTTCTTC. This codes for CASSSTGGEQFF. The full variable domain, completed using reference TRBV5-5 and TRBJ2-1, is DAGVTQSPTHLIKTRGQQVTLRCSPISGHKSVSWYQQVLGQGPQFIFQYYEKEERGRGNFPDRFSARQFPNYSSELNVNALLLGDSALYLCASSSTGGEQFFGPGTRLTVL.

This clonotype was seen a handful of times. The rearrangement uses TRBV12-3 or TRBV12-4 and TRBJ2-1; no clear D gene. This CDR3 has 16 residues. V was pared by 4 bases and J by 0 bases, with 13 bases between. The CDR3 spells CASSWVRPSSYNEQFF. DNA of the CDR3: TGTGCCAGCAGTTGGGTCAGACCCAGCTCCTACAATGAGCAGTTCTTC.

The sample holds one count of this clonotype. V is TRBV20-1 and J is TRBJ1-3, with D uncertain. In germline, CDR1 is DFQATT, CDR2 SNEGSKA (reference sequence). Trimming cost V 1 base and J 2 bases, with 9 bases left between them. This CDR3 is built from 14 residues. CDR3: CSARVSEAGNTIYF. As DNA, the CDR3 is TGCAGTGCTAGAGTCTCTGAGGCTGGAAACACCATATATTTT.

V is TRBV5-1 and J is TRBJ2-5; TRBD1 matches 8 bases. Trimming took 4 bases from V and 2 from J; bases not matched to a gene: 10. This CDR3 comprises 16 residues. CDR1 is SGHRS, CDR2 YFSETQ, per germline. CDR3 amino acids: CASSAGQALIQETQYF. CDR3 nucleotide sequence: TGCGCCAGCAGCGCGGGACAGGCGCTAATACAAGAGACCCAGTACTTC.

This sequence joins TRBV7-9 and TRBJ2-1; 13 bases are a match to TRBD2. The CDR3 contains 14 residues. Germline V gene lookup returns CDR1 SEHNR and CDR2 FQNEAQ (reference sequence). CDR3 protein: CAIGGTSGKNEQFF. The CDR3 nucleotides read TGTGCGATTGGGGGGACTAGCGGGAAGAATGAGCAGTTCTTC.

The chain recombines TRBV29-1 with TRBJ2-7, with D possibly TRBD1 on 6 matching bases. The germline CDR1 and CDR2 sequences are SQVTM and ANQGSEA. V lost 6 bases to trimming and J lost 6 bases, with 12 bases between them. The CDR3 sequence is 11 residues long. CDR3 amino acids: CSVGEGGEQYF. The DNA of the CDR3 is TGCAGCGTCGGTGAAGGGGGCGAGCAGTACTTC.

This clonotype was counted a few times. The rearrangement joins TRBV28 to TRBJ1-2, with a weak D call TRBD1 (6 bases). Trimming pared 10 bases from V and 1 base from J, leaving 22 bases between. This CDR3 comprises 16 residues. Germline V gene lookup returns CDR1 MDHEN and CDR2 SYDVKM. In nucleotides, the CDR3 is TGTGCCACCATTAATACAGGGACCTCCCTTAACTATGGCTACACCTTC. Its protein is CATINTGTSLNYGYTF.

The chain recombines TRBV12-3 or TRBV12-4 with TRBJ1-4; TRBD1 is a possible D gene (5 bases). V was clipped by 3 bases and J by 8 bases, with 13 bases between them. This CDR3 has 14 residues. This chain's CDR3 is CASSLAQGMEKLFF. CDR3 DNA sequence: TGTGCCAGCAGTTTGGCTCAGGGTATGGAAAAACTGTTTTTT.

Of note for this clonotype: This CDR3 is missing its conserved last phenylalanine or tryptophan, likely due to a read error. The rearrangement joins TRBV9 to TRBJ2-1, with 11 bases fitting TRBD2. Germline V gives CDR1 SGDLS, CDR2 YYNGEE. This CDR3 contains 16 residues. V shed 3 bases and J 4 bases; nucleotides not matched to a gene: 6. The CDR3 spells CASSGLAGGPYNEQFS. CDR3 nucleotide sequence: TGTGCCAGCAGCGGATTAGCGGGGGGGCCTTACAATGAGCAGTTCTCC.

This clonotype was counted only a few times. The chain has TRBV5-4 and TRBJ2-7, with TRBD2 as a possible D gene (6 bases). The V and J ends lost 4 bases and 6 bases respectively, with 20 bases between them. The CDR3 consists of 15 residues. The germline gives CDR1 SGHNT, CDR2 YYREEE (reference sequence). CDR3 protein: CASSPSDDSFGEQYF. CDR3 coding DNA: TGTGCCAGCAGCCCTAGCGACGACAGTTTCGGCGAGCAGTACTTC.

The chain employs TRBV29-1 and TRBJ1-1, with 9 bases identical to TRBD1. V lost 5 bases, J lost 6 bases, and 7 bases stayed unmatched. In germline, CDR1 is SQVTM, CDR2 ANQGSEA. This CDR3 is built from 13 residues. CDR3 protein: CSVLRDRAPEAFF. For the CDR3, the DNA is TGCAGCGTTTTGCGGGACAGGGCCCCTGAAGCTTTCTTT.

This chain connects TRBV7-9 to TRBJ2-5; weak D call: TRBD2 (6 bases). V dropped 5 bases and J dropped 4 bases, with 20 bases sitting between them. CDR3 length: 16 amino acids. CDR1 and CDR2 from the germline V gene are SEHNR and FQNEAQ (reference sequence). CDR3 nucleotides: TGTGCCAGCAGCCAAATGGGGACCCAGGGAGGAGAGACCCAGTACTTC. Protein: CASSQMGTQGGETQYF.

This clonotype has a handful of counts. In DNA, the CDR3 is TGTGCCAGCCTTGATACTAGCGGGGGCCTCTACAATGAGCAGTTCTTC. Protein: CASLDTSGGLYNEQFF. This rearrangement joins TRBV2 to TRBJ2-1; 11 bases align to TRBD2. CDR3 length equals 16 residues. The V gene end was trimmed by 8 bases and the J gene end by 3 bases; junction bases not matched to a gene: 9. Germline CDR1 is SNHLY and CDR2 is FYNNEI.

This sequence joins TRBV7-9 and TRBJ2-4; the match to TRBD2 covers 9 bases. The CDR3 contains 14 residues. Unmatched junction bases numbered 8, after V lost 6 bases and J lost 8 bases. Germline lookup yields CDR1 SEHNR and CDR2 FQNEAQ (reference sequence). In nucleotides, the CDR3 is TGTGCCAGCAGTCCGGGACTAGCTTGGGACATTCAGTACTTC. The encoded protein is CASSPGLAWDIQYF.

V gene TRBV7-9 combines with J gene TRBJ2-7; TRBD1 matches 7 bases. CDR1 and CDR2 from the germline V gene are SEHNR and FQNEAQ (reference sequence). Trimming removed 4 bases from V and 3 bases from J; junction bases left unmatched: 9. The CDR3 consists of 15 residues. The CDR3 here is CASSSPGDSIYEQYF. Written as DNA, the CDR3 is TGTGCCAGCAGCTCCCCAGGGGACAGTATCTACGAGCAGTACTTC. The whole variable domain, remainder taken from reference TRBV7-9 and TRBJ2-7, is DTGVSQNPRHKITKRGQNVTFRCDPISEHNRLYWYRQTLGQGPEFLTYFQNEAQLEKSRLLSDRFSAERPKGSFSTLEIQRTEQGDSAMYLCASSSPGDSIYEQYFGPGTRLTVT.

This rearrangement joins TRBV10-3 to TRBJ2-5, with D perhaps TRBD1 (6 bases). The CDR3 runs to 13 residues. Germline CDR1 and CDR2: ENHRY and SYGVKD. Trimming cost V 10 bases and J 0 bases, with 12 bases left between them. This chain's CDR3 is CATGTRYQETQYF. The CDR3 DNA sequence: TGTGCCACCGGGACAAGGTACCAAGAGACCCAGTACTTC.

This clonotype was seen repeatedly, ten times or more. The chain employs TRBV5-5 and TRBJ2-2; the D is unclear. V gave up 4 bases and J gave up 7 bases, with 5 bases separating them. Germline V lookup: CDR1 SGHKS, CDR2 YYEKEE (reference sequence). CDR3 length: 11 residues. The CDR3 region has the DNA TGTGCCAGCAGCCCCGGCGGGGAGCTGTTTTTT. It yields the protein CASSPGGELFF.

The table lists this clonotype with a few counts. The rearrangement joins TRBV29-1 to TRBJ2-5; TRBD1 might be the D (6 bases). The CDR3 is made up of 13 amino acids. The V gene lost 0 bases and the J gene lost 11 bases, with 16 bases spanning the gap. Germline V gives CDR1 SQVTM, CDR2 ANQGSEA. The CDR3 DNA is TGCAGCGTTGAAGATTACCAGGGGAAGGAGCAGTACTTC. Protein sequence: CSVEDYQGKEQYF.

In this sample, this clonotype turned up many times. This sequence joins TRBV29-1 and TRBJ2-5; no definite D call. Trimming cost V 1 base and J 5 bases, with 8 bases left between them. The V gene's germline CDR1 is SQVTM and CDR2 ANQGSEA. There are 12 residues in the CDR3. CDR3 residues: CSVEVTSETQYF. CDR3 coding DNA: TGCAGCGTTGAAGTTACGAGTGAGACCCAGTACTTC.

This chain connects TRBV7-9 to TRBJ1-2; possibly TRBD1 for D (5 bases). This CDR3 contains 16 residues. The ends were cut back, 1 base at V and 4 bases at J, with 16 bases in the middle. CDR1 and CDR2 (germline): SEHNR, FQNEAQ (reference sequence). CDR3 sequence reads: CASSLVAQGVGYGYTF. CDR3 DNA sequence: TGTGCCAGCAGCTTAGTAGCCCAAGGGGTAGGCTATGGCTACACCTTC.

The V call is TRBV2, the J call TRBJ2-4, with TRBD2 matching over 13 bases. J lost 2 bases, V lost 7 bases, and 14 bases had no gene match. The length of the CDR3 is 19 residues. CDR1 is SNHLY, CDR2 FYNNEI, per germline. CDR3 nucleotide sequence: TGTGCCAGCAACCGACTAGCGGGGGGAAACCGATCTCCCAAAAACATTCAGTACTTC. This sequence encodes CASNRLAGGNRSPKNIQYF.

This clonotype was picked up a small number of times. The rearrangement links TRBV24-1 to TRBJ2-7; no reliable D call. The CDR3 is 16 residues long. V was trimmed by 3 bases and J by 0 bases, leaving 14 bases between them. Germline CDR1 is KGHDR and CDR2 is SFDVKD. The CDR3 spells CATSDPWTRSSYEQYF. DNA for the CDR3: TGTGCCACCAGTGATCCGTGGACGAGGAGCTCCTACGAGCAGTACTTC.

In this sample, this clonotype turned up a few times. CDR3 nucleotides: TGTGCCAGCTCGCGATACAGGTCGGAGGAGACCCAGTACTTC. Its translation: CASSRYRSEETQYF. This chain connects TRBV18 to TRBJ2-5, with D possibly being TRBD1 (5 bases). Germline CDR1 is KGHSH and CDR2 is LQKENI. The CDR3 totals 14 residues. The V gene lost 6 bases and the J gene lost 5 bases, with 16 bases spanning the gap.

The chain recombines TRBV10-3 with TRBJ1-2; D gene uncertain. V lost 3 bases to trimming and J lost 0 bases, with 8 bases between them. The CDR3 is 14 amino acids. Germline V lookup: CDR1 ENHRY, CDR2 SYGVKD. Here the CDR3 reads CAISDHTANYGYTF. As DNA, the CDR3 is TGTGCCATCAGTGACCACACCGCTAACTATGGCTACACCTTC.

The sample holds a few counts of this clonotype. The gene calls are TRBV20-1 and TRBJ1-2, with D unclear. There are 12 residues in the CDR3. Germline assignment: CDR1 DFQATT and CDR2 SNEGSKA (reference sequence). The V and J ends lost 4 bases and 6 bases respectively, with 12 bases between them. The CDR3 reads CSAIVRENGYTF. The CDR3 bases are TGCAGTGCTATCGTGAGGGAAAATGGCTACACCTTC.

This chain links TRBV9 with TRBJ1-2, with 10 bases fitting TRBD1. V lost 0 bases to trimming and J lost 9 bases; unmatched junction nucleotides: 5. Germline CDR1 SGDLS, CDR2 YYNGEE. The CDR3 has 14 residues. CDR3 bases: TGTGCCAGCAGCGTAGTAAGGACAGGGGGTAGCTACACCTTC. Protein: CASSVVRTGGSYTF.

The chain recombines TRBV7-6 with TRBJ2-5; 14 positions agree with TRBD2. Germline V lookup: CDR1 SGHVS, CDR2 FNYEAQ. CDR3 length: 17 residues. V dropped 0 bases and J dropped 2; count of bases not matched to a gene: 2. The CDR3 sequence: CASSLATSGGGQETQYF. DNA of the CDR3: TGTGCCAGCAGCTTAGCGACTAGCGGGGGGGGTCAAGAGACCCAGTACTTC.